A single TCR beta chain is shown here with its context. Its target is unknown. This specimen belongs to a study of T cells expressing NK-cell markers. Study context: Eight donors were sequenced, of whom seven were HCMV-seropositive, while the remaining one was HCMV-seronegative.

Reanalyzing the 5' RACE reads, TCRdb keeps one entry per CDR3 protein, without DNA. This sample's table reports 400,000 to 500,000 distinct CDR3 sequences. Study results and limitations: Researchers report these clonotypes also headed the CD3+CD56-NKG2C+ fraction in a handful of donors.

The specimen sequenced was blood T cells: a sorted CD56 or NKG2C T cell subset, CD4+ or CD8+ T cells, or bulk PBMC T cells (not recorded which). The sequence was collected from a woman between 18 and 69 years old in good health.

The CDR3 loop is CASSLGWDGGNTEAFF. This chain joins TRBV5-1 and TRBJ1-1; TCRdb picks TRBD1, but there is no DNA to check that call. This CDR3 region has 16 residues. Germline V gene data show CDR1 as SGHRS and CDR2 as YFSETQ. Complete variable domain (other parts from reference TRBV5-1 and TRBJ1-1): KAGVTQTPRYLIKTRGQQVTLSCSPISGHRSVSWYQQTPGQGLQFLFEYFSETQRNKGNFPGRFSGRQFSNSRSEMNVSTLELGDSALYLCASSLGWDGGNTEAFFGQGTRLTVV.